The following is a T cell receptor (beta chain) sequence with its context. CDR3 length: 17 residues. The germline gives CDR1 MDHEN, CDR2 SYDVKM. The V gene end was trimmed by 5 bases and the J gene end by 3 bases; junction bases not matched to a gene: 11. This sample holds PBMCs from roughly 10 ml fresh peripheral blood. The data stem from a study of T cells in Graves' hyperthyroidism and ophthalmopathy. The investigators amplified TCR beta CDR3 regions from RNA transcripts. HTBI primers were used for first-round RT-PCR of the TCR CDR3. From the multiplex PCR reads, TCRdb called clonotypes with MiXCR, one entry per CDR3 protein. This table has about half a million distinct CDR3 sequences, about 22% appearing once.

The chain couples TRBV28 to TRBJ2-1; 9 positions agree with TRBD2. Sequencing was done on a sample of blood. The source is a woman aged 70-85 years with Graves' ophthalmopathy. The CDR3 sequence is CASSPLGGRARYNEQFF. The CDR3 coding sequence is TGTGCCAGCAGTCCACTGGGCGGGAGGGCCCGCTACAATGAGCAGTTCTTC.